These 5 T cell receptor beta chains came from one sample sequenced in a study of beta chain features in type 1 diabetes. Broader study findings: Shorter TCRB CDR3s, moderately but significantly so, marked every one of the four CD4+ subsets in Type 1 diabetes patients.

The sequenced template was cDNA made from the entire isolated RNA. Sequenced by immunoSEQ multiplex PCR; TCRdb stores in-frame clones only, minus some. Of about 160,000 clones in the sample, roughly 60% are singletons; the top ten hold about 0.089%. For these TCRs, the target antigens are not known. The material sequenced was naive CD4+ T cells from blood. These receptors all come from a man aged 30-40 years with type 1 diabetes.

The CDR3 protein is CASSSTSGGTDTQYF. In nucleotides, the CDR3 is TGTGCCAGCAGCTCGACTAGCGGGGGCACAGATACGCAGTATTTT. This sequence joins TRBV7-9 and TRBJ2-3; 11 bases align to TRBD2. The J segment lost 1 base and the V segment lost 4 bases, leaving 1 base of the junction unmatched. The CDR3 consists of 15 residues. Germline V CDR1 and CDR2: SEHNR, FQNEAQ (reference sequence).

A few counts support this clone. The chain links TRBV29-1 to TRBJ2-5; TRBD1 or TRBD2 may be the D gene (5 bases each). Trimming took off 1 base at V and 7 bases at J, with 10 bases between the two ends. The CDR3 totals 12 residues. Looked up from germline, CDR1 is SQVTM and CDR2 is ANQGSEA. The CDR3, as DNA: TGCAGCGTTGAAGGAGGGGCTCTGACCCAGTACTTC. Amino acid sequence: CSVEGGALTQYF.

The gene calls are TRBV4-3 and TRBJ1-6; D is undetermined. CDR1 and CDR2 from the germline V gene are LGHNA and YSLEER. V lost 0 bases and J 11 bases, leaving 8 bases between the germline ends. The CDR3 sequence is 13 residues long. The chain's CDR3 is CASSQDTGAPLHF. The CDR3 region has the DNA TGCGCCAGCAGCCAAGACACGGGAGCACCCCTCCACTTT.

The chain carries TRBV10-3 and TRBJ2-2, with a possible D match to TRBD1 (6 bases). The germline V and J ends were trimmed by 6 bases and 1 base, with 12 bases remaining between them. CDR1 and CDR2 from the germline V gene are ENHRY and SYGVKD. The CDR3 has 15 amino acids. The DNA of the CDR3 is TGTGCCATCAGACCGCAGGGACAGAACACCGGGGAGCTGTTTTTT. It yields the protein CAIRPQGQNTGELFF.

This clone was counted once. The chain has TRBV2 and TRBJ1-1, with 8 nucleotides matching TRBD1. The CDR3 is made up of 14 amino acids. J lost 4 bases, V lost 4 bases, and 5 bases had no gene match. The V gene's germline CDR1 is SNHLY and CDR2 FYNNEI. The CDR3 DNA reads as TGTGCCAGCAGTGCCGGACAGGGAACCACTGAAGCTTTCTTT. Its protein product is CASSAGQGTTEAFF.